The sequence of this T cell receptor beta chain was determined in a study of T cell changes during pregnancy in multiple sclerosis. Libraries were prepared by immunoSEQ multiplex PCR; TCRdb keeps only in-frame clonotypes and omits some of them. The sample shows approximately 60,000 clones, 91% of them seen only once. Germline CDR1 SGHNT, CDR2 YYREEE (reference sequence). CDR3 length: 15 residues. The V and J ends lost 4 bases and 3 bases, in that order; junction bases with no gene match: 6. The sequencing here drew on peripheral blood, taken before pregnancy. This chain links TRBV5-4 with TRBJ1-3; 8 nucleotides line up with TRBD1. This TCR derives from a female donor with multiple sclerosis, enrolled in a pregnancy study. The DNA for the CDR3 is TGTGCCAGCAGCGTGGACAGGGTGGTTGGAAACACCATATATTTT. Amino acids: CASSVDRVVGNTIYF.